These 9 T cell receptor beta chains were all obtained from the same sample, sequenced in a study of radiation and T cells in renal cell carcinoma. Noted time point: blood 2 weeks post-SBRT. Treatment specified: 15 Gy SBRT to primary tumor, nephrectomy 4 weeks later. Data came from immunoSEQ multiplex PCR; TCRdb stores just in-frame clones and leaves some out. The repertoire holds about 26,000 clones, with 81% as singletons. The input for sequencing was blood, taken from a patient whose treatment included radiotherapy and nephrectomy. The receptors were sampled from a man between 60 and 75 years old with renal cell carcinoma.

Concerning this clone itself: The junction and the germline gene differ at one end; a read error may be behind it. The V gene is TRBV6-5, the J gene TRBJ2-5, with unresolved D. CDR3 length equals 12 residues. The germline CDR1 and CDR2 sequences are MNHEY and SVGAGI. In nucleotides, the CDR3 is TGTGCCAGCAGTAACTCAGAGGAGACCCAGTACTTC. Translation gives CASSNSEETQYF.

This rearrangement joins TRBV6-5 to TRBJ2-7; 11 positions match TRBD2. Germline-derived CDR1 and CDR2 are MNHEY and SVGAGI. This CDR3 contains 14 residues. The junction had 2 bases not matched to a gene; V was cut back by 4 bases and J by 3 bases. The CDR3 protein is CASSWGTSGYEQYF. CDR3 DNA: TGTGCCAGCAGTTGGGGGACTAGCGGCTACGAGCAGTACTTC.

The J gene is TRBJ2-7, the V gene TRBV7-2; D not resolved. This CDR3 spans 14 amino acids. The V end lost 0 bases, the J end lost 3 bases, and 9 bases lay between the germline ends. Germline V gene sequence: CDR1 SGHTA, CDR2 FQGNSA. The CDR3 DNA sequence: TGTGCCAGCAGCTTAGCGTACAGCAACTACGAGCAGTACTTC. It specifies CASSLAYSNYEQYF. Based on the CDR3 plus reference TRBV7-2 and TRBJ2-7, the full variable domain is GAGVSQSPSNKVTEKGKDVELRCDPISGHTALYWYRQSLGQGLEFLIYFQGNSAPDKSGLPSDRFSAERTGGSVSTLTIQRTQQEDSAVYLCASSLAYSNYEQYFGPGTRLTVT.

This chain uses TRBV10-3 with TRBJ1-1; TRBD1 agrees at 7 bases. Germline V gene sequence: CDR1 ENHRY, CDR2 SYGVKD. The ends lost 2 bases at V and 1 base at J; junction bases unmatched: 1. The CDR3 has 14 residues. This CDR3 is CAISEAGGNTEAFF. The CDR3 DNA is TGTGCCATCAGTGAGGCAGGGGGGAACACTGAAGCTTTCTTT.

This clone was observed a handful of times. The V gene is TRBV9, the J gene TRBJ1-1, with D possibly being TRBD1 (5 bases). Trimming removed 4 bases from V and 0 bases from J, with 16 bases in between. The length of the CDR3 is 16 residues. The germline CDR1 and CDR2 sequences are SGDLS and YYNGEE. The CDR3 loop is CASSRRDGRMNTEAFF. CDR3 DNA sequence: TGTGCCAGCAGCAGGAGGGACGGTCGAATGAACACTGAAGCTTTCTTT.

This clone was seen once. The chain recombines TRBV27 with TRBJ2-3; D perhaps matches TRBD1 (7 bases). There are 14 residues in the CDR3. Trimming took 6 bases from V and 2 from J, leaving 12 bases between them. Per the germline V gene, CDR1 is MNHEY and CDR2 is SMNVEV (reference sequence). CDR3 protein: CASSQGDFTDTQYF. CDR3 nucleotides: TGTGCCAGCAGCCAGGGGGACTTCACAGATACGCAGTATTTT.

The J gene is TRBJ1-6, the V gene TRBV6-4; tentatively, D is TRBD1 (6 bases). The V gene's germline CDR1 is MRHNA and CDR2 SNTAGT. V lost 6 bases and J 6 bases, leaving 15 bases between the germline ends. The CDR3 length is 15 residues. CDR3 sequence: CASSPTGSGNSPLHF. DNA of the CDR3: TGTGCCAGCAGCCCTACAGGGTCGGGTAATTCACCCCTCCACTTT.

The CDR3 coding sequence is TGTGCCAGTAGTGGGGGCTTGGGCACTGAAGCTTTCTTT. It translates to CASSGGLGTEAFF. V is TRBV19 and J is TRBJ1-1; weak D call: TRBD1 (6 bases). The CDR3 is 13 residues long. V shed 5 bases and J shed 4 bases, with 11 bases lying between them. Germline V CDR1 and CDR2: LNHDA, SQIVND (reference sequence).

The V gene is TRBV18, the J gene TRBJ2-7, with no clear D. V lost 0 bases and J 4 bases, leaving 7 bases between the germline ends. Germline V CDR1 and CDR2: KGHSH, LQKENI. The CDR3 length is 13 residues. The CDR3 region is CASSPPSRYEQYF. In DNA form, the CDR3 reads TGTGCCAGCTCACCACCGAGTCGGTACGAGCAGTACTTC.